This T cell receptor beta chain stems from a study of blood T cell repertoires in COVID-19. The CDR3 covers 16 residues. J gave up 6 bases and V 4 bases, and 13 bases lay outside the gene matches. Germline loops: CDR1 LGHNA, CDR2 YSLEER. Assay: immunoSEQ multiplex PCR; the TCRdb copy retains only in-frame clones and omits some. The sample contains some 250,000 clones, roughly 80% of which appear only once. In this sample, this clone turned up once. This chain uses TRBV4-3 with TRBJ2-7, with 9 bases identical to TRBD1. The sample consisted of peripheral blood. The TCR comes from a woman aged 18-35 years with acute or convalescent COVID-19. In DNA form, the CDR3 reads TGCGCCAGCAGCCCCGAGGACAGGGGTGTATATGGCGAGCAGTACTTC. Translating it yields CASSPEDRGVYGEQYF.